This entry describes one TCR beta chain. Antigen specificity is unknown. The germline V gene has CDR1 MNHNS and CDR2 SASEGT. The CDR3 is 16 residues long. Trimming cost V 0 bases and J 0 bases, with 9 bases left between them. The sample originates from a study of cytomegalovirus exposure and HLA in healthy donors. PCR amplification relied on 60 Vbeta primers (plus 13 Jbeta primers). Assay: immunoSEQ multiplex PCR; the TCRdb copy retains only in-frame clones and omits some. The table shows tens of thousands of clones, with 81% occurring only once. Study results and caveats: Apparent HLA restriction characterized most CMV-associated TCR beta chains in a later analysis.

The receptor was isolated from a woman aged 25 to 39 in good health and CMV-seronegative. The chain employs TRBV6-1 and TRBJ1-5; tentative D call: TRBD1 (6 bases). Sample: PBMCs. The CDR3 sequence: CASSEARGSSNQPQHF. The CDR3 DNA follows: TGTGCCAGCAGTGAAGCCAGGGGCTCTAGCAATCAGCCCCAGCATTTT.